Below are 29 T cell receptor beta chains sequenced from a single sample in a study of blood T cell repertoires in COVID-19. Libraries were prepared by immunoSEQ multiplex PCR; TCRdb keeps only in-frame clonotypes and omits some of them. The table shows about 94,000 clones, with roughly 80% occurring only once. The sample taken for sequencing was peripheral blood. The origin of the receptors is a man aged 55 to 69 with acute or convalescent COVID-19.

The J gene is TRBJ2-1, the V gene TRBV2; D is perhaps TRBD2 (5 bases). The CDR3 contains 11 residues. CDR1 is SNHLY and CDR2 is FYNNEI in the germline V gene. Between the trimmed V and J ends, which lost 6 bases and 8 bases, there was a span of 8 bases. The CDR3 loop reads CASSGGDEQFF. CDR3 in DNA: TGTGCCAGCAGCGGAGGTGATGAGCAGTTCTTC.

V and J are TRBV19 and TRBJ2-7; TRBD1 matches at 8 bases. Germline V gives CDR1 LNHDA, CDR2 SQIVND (reference sequence). CDR3 length: 12 residues. V was pared by 3 bases and J by 5 bases, with 0 bases of the junction left unmatched. CDR3 in amino acids: CASSMTGDEQYF. The CDR3 DNA is TGTGCCAGTAGTATGACAGGGGACGAGCAGTACTTC.

This clone is a singleton in its sample. The chain combines TRBV3-1 (or the pseudogene TRBV3-2) with TRBJ1-1; no clear D gene. V lost 6 bases and J 1 base, leaving 12 bases between the germline ends. The CDR3 totals 14 residues. Germline lookup yields CDR1 LGHDT and CDR2 YNNKEL (reference sequence). In DNA form, the CDR3 reads TGTGCCAGCAGAGAGGCCTCTGCGAACACTGAAGCTTTCTTT. The encoded protein is CASREASANTEAFF.

This rearrangement joins TRBV27 to TRBJ2-7; 9 bases fit TRBD1. Germline V lookup: CDR1 MNHEY, CDR2 SMNVEV (reference sequence). The CDR3 is 16 amino acids. J lost 2 bases, V lost 3 bases, and 8 bases had no gene match. The CDR3 nucleotides read TGTGCCAGCAGTTTTATCGGGACAGGGAATACCTACGAGCAGTACTTC. This sequence encodes CASSFIGTGNTYEQYF.

This clone came up a few times. The chain is built from TRBV30 and TRBJ1-2, with 8 bases aligning to TRBD1. Unmatched junction bases numbered 6, after V lost 3 bases and J lost 6 bases. The CDR3 is 13 residues long. The germline gives CDR1 GTSNPN, CDR2 SVGIG (reference sequence). Written as DNA, the CDR3 is TGTGCCTGGAGCAGGGGGCGCTGGGATGGCTACACCTTC. It translates to CAWSRGRWDGYTF.

The gene calls are TRBV7-9 and TRBJ2-2, with 7 bases fitting TRBD1. Looked up from germline, CDR1 is SEHNR and CDR2 is FQNEAQ (reference sequence). There are 16 residues in the CDR3. The V gene end was trimmed by 6 bases and the J gene end by 0 bases; junction bases not matched to a gene: 7. CDR3 sequence (DNA): TGTGCCAGCAGGGAACAGGGGCCCGCGAACACCGGGGAGCTGTTTTTT. This translates into CASREQGPANTGELFF.

The genes are TRBV30 and TRBJ1-1, with a tentative D call TRBD1 (6 bases). Trimming pared 4 bases from V and 6 bases from J, leaving 15 bases between. Germline V lookup: CDR1 GTSNPN, CDR2 SVGIG (reference sequence). This CDR3 region has 13 residues. The CDR3, as DNA: TGTGCCTGGAACAACTACAGGGAATCTGAAGCTTTCTTT. Translation: CAWNNYRESEAFF.

This chain uses TRBV28 with TRBJ1-1, with TRBD1 identical over 9 bases. The CDR3 contains 13 residues. CDR1 is MDHEN, CDR2 SYDVKM, per germline. The trim removed 5 bases at V and 8 bases at J, leaving 6 bases unmatched. The CDR3 here is CASSPPGQGEAFF. CDR3 sequence (DNA): TGTGCCAGCAGTCCACCGGGACAGGGAGAAGCTTTCTTT.

This clone was counted between two and nine times. This chain links TRBV2 with TRBJ2-7, with 8 bases lining up with TRBD1. CDR1 is SNHLY and CDR2 is FYNNEI in the germline V gene. With 7 bases clipped from V and 6 bases from J, the junction kept 11 bases outside the gene matches. The CDR3 runs to 14 residues. Here the CDR3 DNA reads TGTGCCAGCATGTCCGGGACAGGTCGGGGCGAGCAGTACTTC. This translates into CASMSGTGRGEQYF. The variable domain in full, with the rest retrieved from reference TRBV2 and TRBJ2-7, is EPEVTQTPSHQVTQMGQEVILRCVPISNHLYFYWYRQILGQKVEFLVSFYNNEISEKSEIFDDQFSVERPDGSNFTLKIRSTKLEDSAMYFCASMSGTGRGEQYFGPGTRLTVT.

The V gene is TRBV25-1, the J gene TRBJ2-6, with TRBD1 matching 7 bases. The germline V gene encodes CDR1 MGHDK and CDR2 SYGVNS. J gave up 9 bases and V 9 bases, and 11 bases lay outside the gene matches. This CDR3 region has 14 residues. The CDR3 DNA reads as TGTGCCAGTAGTCATCCCGGGACAGTCAACGTCCTGACTTTC. It yields the protein CASSHPGTVNVLTF.

This clone came up once. V usage is TRBV12-3 or TRBV12-4 and J usage is TRBJ2-7, with a possible D match to TRBD1 (5 bases). Trimming cost V 6 bases and J 6 bases, with 15 bases left between them. The CDR3 extends over 13 amino acids. The CDR3 nucleotides read TGTGCCAGCAGACTTGAATCAGGGCGCGAGCAGTACTTC. Its protein product is CASRLESGREQYF.

The genes are TRBV19 and TRBJ2-7, with 9 nucleotides matching TRBD1. The CDR3 loop spans 15 amino acids. CDR1 is LNHDA and CDR2 is SQIVND in the germline V gene (reference sequence). V lost 5 bases, J lost 5 bases, and 10 bases stayed unmatched. CDR3 sequence: CASSPNRGLRDEQYF. In nucleotides, the CDR3 is TGTGCCAGTAGTCCCAACAGGGGGCTGAGAGACGAGCAGTACTTC.

The chain recombines TRBV29-1 with TRBJ1-4, with a weak D call TRBD1 (6 bases). V was cut by 6 bases and J by 6 bases, with 8 bases left in between. The germline CDR1 and CDR2 sequences are SQVTM and ANQGSEA. The CDR3 sequence is 11 residues long. CDR3 residues: CSVGTYEKLFF. CDR3 in DNA: TGCAGCGTAGGGACATATGAAAAACTGTTTTTT.

The V call is TRBV5-6, the J call TRBJ1-2, with 8 bases that match TRBD1. The J segment lost 4 bases and the V segment lost 4 bases, leaving 3 bases of the junction unmatched. CDR1 is SGHDT, CDR2 YYEEEE, per germline. The CDR3 consists of 13 residues. CDR3 in amino acids: CASSNDRGYGYTF. The CDR3, as DNA: TGTGCCAGCAGCAACGACAGGGGCTATGGCTACACCTTC.

This clone was seen only a few times. CDR3 sequence (DNA): TGTGCCACCAGCGAACAGGTTTACGCTTTAACTAGCACAGATACGCAGTATTTT. Translation: CATSEQVYALTSTDTQYF. The J gene is TRBJ2-3, the V gene TRBV15; D is perhaps TRBD1 (5 bases). V was shortened by 5 bases and J by 0 bases, with 21 bases between the two germline ends. Germline loops: CDR1 LNHNV, CDR2 YYDKDF (reference sequence). The length of the CDR3 is 18 residues.

The CDR3 DNA reads as TGTGCCAGCAGACCCGGGACAGGTCCTTTCGAAGGCAATCAGCCCCAGCATTTT. This codes for CASRPGTGPFEGNQPQHF. The chain recombines TRBV28 with TRBJ1-5; 8 nucleotides match TRBD1. The CDR3 has 18 amino acids. The J segment lost 2 bases and the V segment lost 6 bases, leaving 15 bases of the junction unmatched. Germline CDR1 reads MDHEN; CDR2 reads SYDVKM.

The chain couples TRBV9 to TRBJ1-6; D is perhaps TRBD1 (5 bases). The germline gives CDR1 SGDLS, CDR2 YYNGEE. Trimming took off 2 bases at V and 7 bases at J, with 13 bases between the two ends. This CDR3 region has 15 residues. The CDR3, as DNA: TGTGCCAGCAGCGTCGAAGGGGTGGCAAATTCACCCCTCCACTTT. Its translation is CASSVEGVANSPLHF.

The CDR3 reads CASSGQPGPRYTF. The CDR3 DNA reads TGCGCCAGCAGTGGCCAGCCAGGTCCACGCTACACCTTC. The chain is built from TRBV10-2 and TRBJ1-2; D is unresolved. Trimming shortened V by 4 bases and J by 9 bases, and 15 bases separated the two germline ends. This CDR3 region has 13 residues. Germline V gene sequence: CDR1 WSHSY, CDR2 SAAADI.

The CDR3 region has the DNA TGTGCCAGCAGCTTATACGGACAGGGGCCCAACTATGGCTACACCTTC. It is translated as CASSLYGQGPNYGYTF. V usage is TRBV5-4 and J usage is TRBJ1-2; 9 bases agree with TRBD1. The ends lost 2 bases at V and 2 bases at J; junction bases unmatched: 7. CDR3 size: 16 residues. Germline V CDR1 and CDR2: SGHNT, YYREEE (reference sequence).

The gene calls are TRBV25-1 and TRBJ1-6; D unresolved. V was clipped by 2 bases and J by 7 bases, with 12 bases between them. The CDR3 consists of 15 residues. Germline CDR1 is MGHDK and CDR2 is SYGVNS. CDR3 sequence (DNA): TGTGCCAGCAGTGAACTAGGCAGCTTCAATTCACCCCTCCACTTT. Its translation is CASSELGSFNSPLHF.

The V call is TRBV5-6, the J call TRBJ1-2, with D possibly TRBD1 on 5 matching bases. Germline-derived CDR1 and CDR2 are SGHDT and YYEEEE. CDR3 size: 18 residues. The V gene lost 0 bases and the J gene lost 0 bases, with 18 bases spanning the gap. In nucleotides, the CDR3 is TGTGCCAGCAGCTTGGAAGGACAACAGGAGATGGCTAACTATGGCTACACCTTC. Translated, it gives CASSLEGQQEMANYGYTF.

The chain recombines TRBV5-1 with TRBJ1-6, with D unclear. The germline V gene has CDR1 SGHRS and CDR2 YFSETQ. Trimming left V 1 base short and J 9 bases short, with 14 bases between. This CDR3 comprises 15 residues. The CDR3 is CASSLTAGMSSPLHF. The CDR3 DNA sequence: TGCGCCAGCAGCTTGACAGCGGGCATGAGTTCACCCCTCCACTTT.

This clone was observed a few times. The chain employs TRBV7-3 and TRBJ1-3; D is ambiguous. Germline V gene lookup returns CDR1 SGHTA and CDR2 FQGTGA. The V gene lost 6 bases and the J gene lost 0 bases, with 9 bases spanning the gap. The CDR3 is 14 amino acids. DNA for the CDR3: TGTGCCAGCAGGTCGCGGAGCTCTGGAAACACCATATATTTT. It yields the protein CASRSRSSGNTIYF. The entire variable domain, with the rest obtained from reference TRBV7-3 and TRBJ1-3, is as follows: GAGVSQTPSNKVTEKGKYVELRCDPISGHTALYWYRQSLGQGPEFLIYFQGTGAADDSGLPNDRFFAVRPEGSVSTLKIQRTERGDSAVYLCASRSRSSGNTIYFGEGSWLTVV.

The rearrangement uses TRBV19 and TRBJ2-7; 7 bases fit TRBD1. Germline CDR1 reads LNHDA; CDR2 reads SQIVND (reference sequence). The trim removed 5 bases at V and 5 bases at J, leaving 6 bases unmatched. This CDR3 has 13 amino acids. For the CDR3, the DNA is TGTGCCAGTAGTGTGGGTACAGGGGACGAGCAGTACTTC. Translated: CASSVGTGDEQYF.

The chain uses TRBV28 and TRBJ2-5, with D possibly matching TRBD1 (5 bases). This CDR3 comprises 13 residues. Germline CDR1 MDHEN, CDR2 SYDVKM. Trimming cost V 6 bases and J 2 bases, with 10 bases left between them. In DNA form, the CDR3 reads TGTGCCAGCAGGGACAATGCGCAAGAGACCCAGTACTTC. Residues: CASRDNAQETQYF.

The chain couples TRBV19 to TRBJ1-1, with D unclear. The CDR3 length is 13 residues. Trimming cost V 4 bases and J 1 base, with 7 bases left between them. Germline CDR1 LNHDA, CDR2 SQIVND (reference sequence). The CDR3 region is CASSTVPNTEAFF. The CDR3 nucleotides are TGTGCCAGTAGTACAGTCCCGAACACTGAAGCTTTCTTT. Looking up the rest from reference TRBV19 and TRBJ1-1 gives the full variable domain: DGGITQSPKYLFRKEGQNVTLSCEQNLNHDAMYWYRQDPGQGLRLIYYSQIVNDFQKGDIAEGYSVSREKKESFPLTVTSAQKNPTAFYLCASSTVPNTEAFFGQGTRLTVV.

This chain joins TRBV7-2 and TRBJ2-1, with 15 nucleotides matching TRBD2. Germline-derived CDR1 and CDR2 are SGHTA and FQGNSA. The CDR3 contains 15 residues. Trimming removed 5 bases from V and 10 bases from J; junction bases left unmatched: 6. This CDR3 reads CASSHPGLAGGEQFF. Written as DNA, the CDR3 is TGTGCCAGCAGCCATCCGGGACTAGCGGGGGGAGAGCAGTTCTTC.

The rearrangement links TRBV18 to TRBJ1-2, with 12 bases aligning to TRBD1. CDR3 length: 17 amino acids. From germline, CDR1 is KGHSH and CDR2 LQKENI. Germline trimming cut 0 bases from V and 4 bases from J; bases unmatched to any gene: 6. The CDR3: CASSPPGQGAQSYGYTF. CDR3 sequence (DNA): TGTGCCAGCTCACCACCGGGACAGGGGGCGCAGAGCTATGGCTACACCTTC.

This chain links TRBV5-6 with TRBJ1-2, with TRBD1 as a possible D gene (5 bases). The CDR3 consists of 14 residues. The V gene lost 6 bases and the J gene lost 4 bases, with 16 bases spanning the gap. From germline, CDR1 is SGHDT and CDR2 YYEEEE. The CDR3 DNA follows: TGTGCCAGCACCAGGACGGCGGGGGGCTATGGCTACACCTTC. Residues: CASTRTAGGYGYTF.